Sequencing of this T cell receptor beta chain was carried out in a study of T cells in Graves' hyperthyroidism and ophthalmopathy (dated by TCRdb to between 2018 and 2020). Broadly, across the study: Peripheral blood was collected at initial diagnosis, before any treatment. After sampling, hyperthyroidism patients received methimazole starting at 30 mg daily, and ophthalmopathy patients received high-dose intravenous methylprednisolone. To identify distinguishing TCR V-J signatures, a discovery cohort of roughly 100 patients was used, comprising fewer than 45 with Graves' ophthalmopathy and some 60 with stable Graves' hyperthyroidism. The study also compared thyroid tissue and blood T-cell repertoires from a handful of Graves' hyperthyroidism patients. The approximately 95 discovery patients were divided at random into training and test sets in a 7:3 ratio. Whether ophthalmopathy could be predicted prospectively was tested in an independent validation cohort made up of under 20 hyperthyroidism patients plus 17 patients who later progressed to ophthalmopathy. The paper describes TCR Vbeta CDR3 sequencing of 130 to 150 peripheral blood samples, made up of 40 to 45 ophthalmopathy patients, around 73 hyperthyroidism patients and around 17 progressor patients.

According to the germline V gene, CDR1 reads SNHLY and CDR2 reads FYNNEI. For this chain, trimming is 7 bases at the V end and 4 bases at the J end, and the number of junction bases without a gene match is 8. The CDR3, from cysteine to phenylalanine, totals 14 residues. The kept DNA is CDR3 alone, 42 bases in frame from the first base. Study-wide conclusions, independent of this receptor: Most expanded thyroid clonotypes (frequency above 0.001) were also detected in blood, a finding suggesting that blood repertoires may reflect thyroid immune responses. No statistical method was used to fix the sample size in advance, and group allocation was not hidden from the investigators. In validation, progression to ophthalmopathy was predicted by the model with 70.59% sensitivity and about 72% specificity, a median of roughly 6.4 months before onset. A 13 V-J signature model separated ophthalmopathy from stable hyperthyroidism, with approximately 87% sensitivity and approximately 81% specificity in cross-validation and 80%/75% in testing.

Moderately to severely active disease, a Clinical Activity Score of at least 3, a NOSPECS grade of at least 4, and a duration under 3 months were present in ophthalmopathy patients. The study excluded patients with uncontrolled infections, other autoimmune diseases, pregnancy or lactation. Diagnoses relied on clinical symptoms, serum thyroxine and TRAb, thyroid ultrasound and orbital computed tomography. PBMCs were separated from 7.5 to 10 ml of fresh peripheral blood using Ficoll-Paque density gradient centrifugation. Total RNA was extracted using Trizol reagent, and RNA quality was assessed on an Agilent 2100 Bioanalyzer. Amplification of TCR beta CDR3 regions was carried out from RNA transcripts. The TCR CDR3 was subjected to a first round of RT-PCR using the HTBI primer set and the Qiagen OneStep RT-PCR kit. Libraries were constructed in a second round of multiplex PCR, after which size selection and purification were performed. Libraries were sequenced paired-end with 100 bp reads on an Illumina HiSeq2000. Per the source publication's procedure: Raw data were processed with SOAPnuke, discarding reads with adapters, uncalled bases, mean Phred below 15, or no exact constant-primer or identifier match. COPE v1.2.5 was used to merge the high-quality paired reads, and each unique nucleotide sequence was defined as a clonotype. MiTCR v1.1 was used to align the clonotypes against IMGT TRBV, TRBD and TRBJ reference segments. The analysis was restricted to V-J combinations with a frequency above 0.0001, which together covered 98% to 99.2% of the repertoires. A TCS score was defined as the ratio between F50 (clonal expansion) and ExV (chaos), using BLOSUM62-based TCRdist between CDR3 peptides within each V-J. Welch's t-statistics and random forest reduced fewer than 550 V-J features to 10 to 15, which were used in a naive Bayes classifier (R e1071). Starting from the raw public reads, TCRdb applied fastp trimming at Q25, assembled clones with MiXCR and retained in-frame beta chains. A single entry per CDR3 protein holds the most common genes and DNA from its merged rows. None of the V and J calls come from the authors' own analysis; TCRdb made them. A total of about half a million distinct CDR3 sequences appear in this sample, about 20% of them only once. The top ten constitute less than 55% of the sample.

This clonotype was counted a few times. Its target antigen remains unknown. No much larger clone is present one base from it, and per-base qualities are unavailable. The sample taken for sequencing was blood. Recombination linked TRBV2 to TRBJ2-5, with 8 junctional bases fitting TRBD2. The sequence was obtained from a man aged 40-49 years with Graves' ophthalmopathy. The CDR3 amino acid sequence is: CASTDWTSPETQYF. The nucleotides are TGTGCCAGCACGGACTGGACTAGCCCAGAGACCCAGTACTTC.